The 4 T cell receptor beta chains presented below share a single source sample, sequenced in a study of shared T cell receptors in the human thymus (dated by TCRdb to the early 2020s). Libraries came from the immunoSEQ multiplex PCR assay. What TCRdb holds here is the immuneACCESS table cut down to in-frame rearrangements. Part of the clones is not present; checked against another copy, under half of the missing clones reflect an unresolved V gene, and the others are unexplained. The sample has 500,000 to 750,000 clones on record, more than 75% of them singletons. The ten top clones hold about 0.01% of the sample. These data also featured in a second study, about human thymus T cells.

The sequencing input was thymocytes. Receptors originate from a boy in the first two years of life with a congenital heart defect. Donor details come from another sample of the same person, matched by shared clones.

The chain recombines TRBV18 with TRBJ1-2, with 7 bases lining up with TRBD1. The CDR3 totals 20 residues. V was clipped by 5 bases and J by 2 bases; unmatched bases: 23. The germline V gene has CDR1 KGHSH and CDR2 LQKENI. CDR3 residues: CASSEHHLGQAPFLNYGYTF. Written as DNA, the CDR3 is TGTGCCAGCTCAGAACATCACCTCGGACAGGCCCCCTTTTTAAACTATGGCTACACCTTC.

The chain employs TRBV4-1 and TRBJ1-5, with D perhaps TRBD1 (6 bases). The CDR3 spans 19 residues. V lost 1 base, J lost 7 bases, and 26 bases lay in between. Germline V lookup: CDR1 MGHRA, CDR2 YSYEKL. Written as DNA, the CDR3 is TGCGCCAGCAGCCAAGGAGAAATAGGGGGAACAGTCTCCAACCAGCCCCAGCATTTT. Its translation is CASSQGEIGGTVSNQPQHF.

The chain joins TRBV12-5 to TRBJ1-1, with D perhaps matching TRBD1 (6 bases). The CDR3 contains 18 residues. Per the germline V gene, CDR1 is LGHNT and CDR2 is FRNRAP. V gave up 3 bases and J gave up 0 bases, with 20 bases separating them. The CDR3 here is CASGFSPQGKVLNTEAFF. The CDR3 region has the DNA TGTGCTAGTGGTTTTTCCCCCCAGGGGAAAGTGTTGAACACTGAAGCTTTCTTT.

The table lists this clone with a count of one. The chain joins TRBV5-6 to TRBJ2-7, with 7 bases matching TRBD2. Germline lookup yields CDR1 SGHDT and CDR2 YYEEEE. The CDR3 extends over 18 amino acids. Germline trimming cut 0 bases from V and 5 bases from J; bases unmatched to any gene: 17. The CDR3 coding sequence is TGTGCCAGCAGCTTGGGCCCCCTCCTAGCGGACGGCCACCACGAGCAGTACTTC. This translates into CASSLGPLLADGHHEQYF.